These T cell receptor beta chains were read from a single sample in a study of blood T cell repertoires in COVID-19. Here immunoSEQ multiplex PCR was the method, and the copy in TCRdb shows in-frame clones only, minus some. This table has around 300,000 clones, over 85% appearing once. The sample was PBMCs or T cells enriched from blood (not recorded which). The source of these receptors is a woman aged 60-70 years who had recovered from COVID-19. Both conserved end residues are part of each CDR3. Each record gives: V gene, J gene, CDR3 length, CDR3 protein.

TRBV27,TRBJ2-7,16,CASTTGTSGRKHEQYF
TRBV10-3,TRBJ1-2,14,CANSRDLENYGYTF
TRBV11-2,TRBJ2-1,17,CASSLEALAGTSTMGFF
TRBV10-2,TRBJ1-4,13,CASTPGGVEKLFF
TRBV4-1,TRBJ1-2,15,CASSQDHYTTYGYTF
TRBV5-1,TRBJ2-6,18,CASSLDGTGVSGANVLTF
TRBV27,TRBJ2-5,17,CASSYRIKDRDEETQYF
TRBV28,TRBJ1-5,16,CASSPLGRVDNQPQHF
TRBV3-1/TRBV3-2,TRBJ1-2,15,CASSQGGGSNYGYTF
TRBV7-2,TRBJ1-1,11,CASSLAKGALF
TRBV10-3,TRBJ1-3,15,CAIRITGISGNTIYF
TRBV27,TRBJ1-6,15,CASSLGGRGNSPLHF
TRBV28,TRBJ1-3,15,CASSPRRDSGNTIYF
TRBV24-1,TRBJ1-1,14,CATSDSDSNTEAFF
TRBV10-2,TRBJ1-3,14,CASSAGTDGNTIYF
TRBV7-3,TRBJ2-1,17,CASSLSVLAGVPNEQFF
TRBV6-6,TRBJ2-6,12,CASAGGANVLTF
TRBV5-1,TRBJ1-5,15,CASSTGPNSNQPQHF
TRBV7-2,TRBJ2-7,16,CASSLESQTPSYEQYF
TRBV5-1,TRBJ1-6,14,CASSGEGYNSPLHF
TRBV28,TRBJ1-3,13,CASVRDRGNTIYF
TRBV5-1,TRBJ1-4,14,CASSLQGIGEKLFF
TRBV30,TRBJ2-3,14,CAWSSGGLTDTQYF
TRBV7-9,TRBJ2-7,11,CASSSPNEQYF
TRBV4-1,TRBJ2-7,16,CASSHNRPGHHYEQYF
TRBV10-2,TRBJ1-1,14,CASRVRGQNTEAFF
TRBV30,TRBJ1-1,14,CAWSVGVGNTEAFF
TRBV28,TRBJ2-7,13,CASSQGAPYEQYF
TRBV19,TRBJ1-1,15,CASKAQAPKSTEAFF
TRBV5-5,TRBJ2-1,16,CASSLDAGGSYNEQFF
TRBV19,TRBJ1-1,18,CASSIASWDRGRNTEAFF
TRBV7-8,TRBJ1-1,16,CASSLRPAGWDTEAFF
TRBV7-8,TRBJ2-1,13,CASSLGPPNEQFF
TRBV27,TRBJ1-5,17,CASSLRRSGTRNQPQHF
TRBV10-1,TRBJ1-2,16,CASIVGAGVDRVGYTF
TRBV7-8,TRBJ2-7,18,CASSPWTSGRNKVHEQYF
TRBV5-5,TRBJ2-2,15,CASSHGGRNTGELFF
TRBV10-2,TRBJ1-5,14,CASRAGTGEKPQHF
TRBV2,TRBJ1-1,16,CASSPTGQGVNTEAFF
TRBV11-1,TRBJ2-1,16,CASSSPGLAGGPEQFF
TRBV6-2/TRBV6-3,TRBJ2-6,17,CASSELAGGLGANVLTF
TRBV5-1,TRBJ2-2,16,CASSPIPGLDSGELFF
TRBV19,TRBJ2-7,16,CASSMPWGGYSYEQYF